This T cell receptor (beta chain) appears in the sequencing data of a study of shared clonotypes between healthy human individuals (dated by TCRdb to 2018 to 2020). A note on the overall study: A couple of women and three men aged 18 to 49 years were included in the cohort. For each donor, CD4 naive and CD4 memory were each run on three plates, CD8 naive on two plates, and CD8 memory on one plate. Blood TCR repertoires of roughly five healthy adults were deeply sequenced to estimate repertoire size and the extent of clonotype sharing between individuals. Libraries were prepared and TCR repertoires were sequenced by different laboratories using diverse techniques, in order to increase sequencing depth and limit assay-specific biases. Per donor, leukapheresis produced somewhere between about 0.94 and 10 billion PBMCs. Results the study describes overall, beyond this receptor: The genetic and exposure-history diversity represented was limited by the small number of donors. Sharing across a few donors was observed for about 5% of naive CD4, about 3.2% of naive CD8, 2% to 2.5% of memory CD4, and around 0.42% of memory CD8 clonotypes. Naive subsets generally had larger estimated clonotype richness than memory subsets. Sampling was restricted to blood, and TCR repertoires in tissue are likely to differ from TCR repertoires in blood. Compared with non-shared clonotypes, the clonotypes found in all four sorted-subset donors had higher generation probabilities. Even with the large sequencing depth, rarefaction of the sorted-subset datasets indicated that sequencing was incomplete. Pairwise subsampling led to the expectation that sequencing depth would affect the degree of clonotype sharing among donors.

The donors were healthy, HIV-negative adults with no recently reported acute infections or vaccinations. All donors were Caucasian adults living in Nashville, Tennessee, USA. CD4+ T cells were enriched by magnetic negative selection; naive cells were then positively selected on CD45RA, and the negative fraction formed the memory subset. Blood was collected by leukapheresis, and PBMCs were isolated by Ficoll-Histopaque density gradient centrifugation and then cryopreserved in liquid nitrogen vapor phase. Purity and quantity of every magnetically sorted T cell population were checked by analytical flow cytometry. Each sorted fraction had its genomic DNA isolated and then quantified by UV absorbance on a Nanodrop 2000c. The V end loses 1 base and the J end loses 2 bases, and a stretch of 12 bases separates them. From the cysteine through the phenylalanine, the CDR3 covers 16 amino acids. Just CDR3 DNA is preserved here, 48 bases in frame from base 1. CDR1 and CDR2 are drawn from the germline V gene: SGHVS, FNYEAQ.

A word on this clone: Which antigen it targets is not known. Base qualities are not recorded, but no much larger clone differs from it by a single base.

Using the deep immunoSEQ assay, TCR CDR3 regions were amplified from genomic DNA by multiplex PCR. For each cell subset, the extracted genomic DNA was distributed evenly across all wells of several immunoSEQ 96-well plates, and each plate served as one replicate. For sorted subsets, approximately 200 ng of genomic DNA, equivalent to about 30,000 T cell genomes, went into each replicate PCR. Purified libraries were quantified with a Qubit 3.0 fluorometer, sized on a Bioanalyzer 2100, and re-quantified with the KAPA Library Quantification kit. Every immunoSEQ 96-well plate was sequenced on a separate single-read 150-cycle Illumina NextSeq 550 flow cell. In the paper's pipeline: Because the immunoSEQ output held only junctional sequences and lacked quality scores, the filtering could not match the filtering applied to full-length reads. Sequences were annotated with PyIR, a Python wrapper for IgBLAST v1.9, and V/J genes and CDR3 were assigned using IMGT germline references. Any read was removed if the V/J assignment was weak (E-value above 1e-6), the CDR3 was missing, or the read contained stop codons, out-of-frame junctions, or ambiguous translated residues. V3J clonotypes were defined by identical inferred V gene, J gene, and CDR3 amino acid sequence. Percentage overlap between repertoires was calculated by dividing the number of shared unique clonotypes by the size of the smaller repertoire. Richness of each repertoire was evaluated using RTK rarefaction, the Chao1 estimator, and Recon v2.1 estimates of unobserved clonotypes. Generation probabilities were computed with OLGA for all TCRbeta clonotypes obtained by the gDNA method from several donors. TCRdb retrieved this table from immuneACCESS and kept in-frame rearrangements only. Not all clones are present; in checked studies, unresolved V genes account for under half, and no reason is known for the remainder. Clone size and V and J calls were adopted from that table, with D and trimming inferred from the DNA. The table for this sample lists roughly 1,500,000 clones; around 98.5% of them were counted only once. The leading ten clones occupy over 0.3% of the sample.

The source is a man in his thirties or forties in good health. The sample was naive CD4+ T cells sorted from blood. The sample's cell subset or site label, in plain terms: CD45RA+ positively selected. The chain is assembled from TRBV7-6 and TRBJ2-1, with the D gene too uncertain to name. The nucleotide sequence is given as TGTGCCAGCAGCTTAGGCTCACTTGCAGCCTACAATGAGCAGTTCTTC. This codes for CASSLGSLAAYNEQFF.